The T cell receptor (beta chain) described here comes from a study of ipilimumab plus nivolumab after autologous stem cell transplantation. Overall study context: The myeloma group: high-risk transplant-naive, or relapse within 3 years after first autologous transplant.

A single count supports this clone. Measured with immunoSEQ multiplex PCR; TCRdb has only the in-frame clones, and not every one. Of 43,000 or so clones listed, roughly 90% are singletons. V lost 6 bases and J lost 7; bases outside the gene matches: 7. This CDR3 region has 13 residues. Germline V gives CDR1 SQVTM, CDR2 ANQGSEA. Dosing: nivolumab 3 mg/kg IV, weeks 1, 4, 7, 10, then every two weeks to week 26. This clonotype was sampled from a male donor with multiple myeloma. The chain uses TRBV29-1 and TRBJ2-7; 12 bases line up with TRBD1. The material sequenced was PBMCs, taken in a trial of ipilimumab plus nivolumab as post-transplant consolidation. The CDR3 region is CSVWDRGPGEQYF. The CDR3 region has the DNA TGCAGCGTATGGGACAGGGGGCCGGGAGAGCAGTACTTC.